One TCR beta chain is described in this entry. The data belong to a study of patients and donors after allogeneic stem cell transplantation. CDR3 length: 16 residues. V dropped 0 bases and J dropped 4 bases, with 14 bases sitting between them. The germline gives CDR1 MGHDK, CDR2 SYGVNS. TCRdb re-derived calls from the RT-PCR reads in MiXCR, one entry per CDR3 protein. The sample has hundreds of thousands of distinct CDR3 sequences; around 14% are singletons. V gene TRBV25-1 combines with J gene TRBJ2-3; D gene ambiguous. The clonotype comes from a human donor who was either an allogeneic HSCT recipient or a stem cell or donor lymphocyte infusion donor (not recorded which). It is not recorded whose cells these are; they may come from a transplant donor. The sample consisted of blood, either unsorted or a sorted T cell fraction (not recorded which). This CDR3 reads CASSEYGRTLPDTQYF. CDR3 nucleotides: TGTGCCAGCAGTGAATATGGCCGAACGCTCCCAGATACGCAGTATTTT.